The clone carrying this TCR beta chain has ten or more counts. Its specificity is unknown. The library targeted TCRbeta and was prepared with unique molecular identifiers. TCRdb reprocessed the PCR reads with MiXCR, giving one entry per CDR3 protein. The sample yields some 80,000 distinct CDR3 sequences, around 18% seen once. The sample is drawn from a study of T-cell reconstitution after alpha-beta-depleted transplantation in children. Study results and limitations: Newly produced T cells mostly accounted for T-cell counts and diversity one year post-transplant.

V shed 1 base and J 4 bases; nucleotides not matched to a gene: 7. This CDR3 region has 16 residues. Looked up from germline, CDR1 is LGHNA and CDR2 is YNFKEQ. The input for sequencing was PBMCs, mostly from graft donor cells, taken 360 days after TCRalphabeta/CD19-depleted stem cell transplant. This receptor was identified in a male patient aged 2 to 10 who had a stem cell transplant for acute lymphoblastic leukemia, so the T cells may come from the graft donor. V usage is TRBV4-2 and J usage is TRBJ2-5; 9 bases are a match to TRBD2. The CDR3 nucleotides read TGTGCCAGCAGCCAAGGTATCGCTAGCGGGATAGAGACCCAGTACTTC. Residues: CASSQGIASGIETQYF.